This T cell receptor beta chain was profiled in a study of human T cells and chemical hapten exposure. Overall study context: Diphenylcyclopropenone, dosed weekly to the scalp, was given to patients throughout the roughly 24-week study.

The germline CDR1 and CDR2 sequences are MNHNY and SVGAGI (reference sequence). CDR3 length: 16 amino acids. V lost 2 bases and J lost 2, with 13 bases in between. The study's findings and limits: Those TCRs sitting above 1 in 1000 frequency stayed the same with DPC sensitization.

Single cDNA molecules in the library carried unique molecular identifiers attached during preparation. TCRdb fed the RACE reads into MiXCR, producing one record per CDR3 protein. The sample records some 200,000 distinct CDR3 sequences, almost 30% being singletons. As regards this clonotype: Its antigen is unknown.

As for time point: pre-sensitization, week 0. Described treatment: therapeutic diphenylcyclopropenone sensitization with weekly scalp DPC. Sequencing was performed on whole blood, taken in connection with sensitization to the hapten diphenylcyclopropenone (DPC). V usage is TRBV6-6 and J usage is TRBJ2-1, with D perhaps matching TRBD1 or TRBD2 (5 bases each). This TCR was recovered from a woman in her 30s with alopecia areata. Some clones in this sample may be carry-over from other donors' samples. The CDR3 loop reads CASSYPTVGPYNEQFF. Here the CDR3 DNA reads TGTGCCAGCAGTTACCCGACAGTGGGACCCTACAATGAGCAGTTCTTC.